One and the same sample provided the 31 T cell receptor beta chains below, sequenced in a study of blood T cell repertoires in COVID-19. TCRdb's copy holds only in-frame clones and misses some; the assay was immunoSEQ multiplex PCR. The table shows some 64,000 clones, with roughly 70% occurring only once. The sequenced sample consisted of PBMCs or T cells enriched from blood (not recorded which). Receptors originate from a woman aged 55-75 years who had been exposed to COVID-19.

This chain links TRBV28 with TRBJ1-1, with TRBD1 matching over 7 bases. Germline V gene data show CDR1 as MDHEN and CDR2 as SYDVKM. The CDR3 consists of 15 residues. V lost 7 bases and J lost 0; bases outside the gene matches: 8. The DNA of the CDR3 is TGTGCCAGCACGGGACAGCGATCTTTGAACACTGAAGCTTTCTTT. Amino acids: CASTGQRSLNTEAFF.

The rearrangement uses TRBV23-1 and TRBJ1-5; D is unresolved. TRBV23-1 is marked as an open reading frame, function uncertain. This CDR3 spans 14 amino acids. Trimming removed 6 bases from V and 6 bases from J, with 15 bases in between. The CDR3 protein is CASSNGSDGQPQHF. The CDR3 DNA follows: TGCGCCAGCAGCAACGGGTCCGATGGTCAGCCCCAGCATTTT.

The chain recombines TRBV30 with TRBJ1-2; D not certain. The germline V and J ends were trimmed by 0 bases and 5 bases, with 22 bases remaining between them. Germline V gene sequence: CDR1 GTSNPN, CDR2 SVGIG (reference sequence). The CDR3 runs to 17 residues. CDR3 nucleotides: TGTGCCTGGAGTGTACGGGGAGGGATGAAGATCCCTTATGGCTACACCTTC. This translates into CAWSVRGGMKIPYGYTF.

In its sample, this clone was seen a few times. V is TRBV11-2 and J is TRBJ1-5; D not resolved. Trimming took 1 base from V and 3 from J, leaving 7 bases between them. From germline, CDR1 is SGHAT and CDR2 FQNNGV. This CDR3 contains 14 residues. In DNA, the CDR3 is TGTGCCAGCAGCTTAGGGCCCCACAATCAGCCCCAGCATTTT. It is translated as CASSLGPHNQPQHF.

V usage is TRBV4-1 and J usage is TRBJ1-2, with a weak D call TRBD1 (5 bases). The germline V and J ends were trimmed by 0 bases and 8 bases, with 13 bases remaining between them. Germline assignment: CDR1 MGHRA and CDR2 YSYEKL. CDR3 length: 14 amino acids. This CDR3 is CASSQERGWDGYTF. The CDR3, as DNA: TGCGCCAGCAGCCAAGAACGGGGGTGGGACGGCTACACCTTC.

The chain couples TRBV6-5 to TRBJ1-1, with D maybe TRBD1 (5 bases). Germline V lookup: CDR1 MNHEY, CDR2 SVGAGI. Trimming took off 3 bases at V and 5 bases at J, with 10 bases between the two ends. The CDR3 contains 13 residues. The CDR3: CASSYSGGTEAFF. The CDR3 bases are TGTGCCAGCAGTTATTCCGGGGGGACTGAAGCTTTCTTT.

This clone was found a few times. The chain recombines TRBV29-1 with TRBJ1-1; 10 bases align to TRBD1. The CDR3 contains 13 residues. V dropped 6 bases and J dropped 6; count of bases not matched to a gene: 7. The germline gives CDR1 SQVTM, CDR2 ANQGSEA. The CDR3 loop reads CSVRRQGASEAFF. DNA for the CDR3: TGCAGCGTCCGACGACAGGGGGCGTCTGAAGCTTTCTTT. The full variable domain, in which reference TRBV29-1 and TRBJ1-1 provide the parts outside the CDR3, is SAVISQKPSRDICQRGTSLTIQCQVDSQVTMMFWYRQQPGQSLTLIATANQGSEATYESGFVIDKFPISRPNLTFSTLTVSNMSPEDSSIYLCSVRRQGASEAFFGQGTRLTVV.

This clone was found a few times. CDR3 region: CASSPGTAQYGYTF. The CDR3 DNA follows: TGTGCCAGCAGCCCGGGGACAGCCCAATATGGCTACACCTTC. The chain combines TRBV3-1 (or the pseudogene TRBV3-2) with TRBJ1-2; 7 bases are a match to TRBD1. Germline V gene lookup returns CDR1 LGHDT and CDR2 YNNKEL (reference sequence). J gave up 5 bases and V 4 bases, and 7 bases lay outside the gene matches. The CDR3 loop spans 14 amino acids.

V gene TRBV11-2 combines with J gene TRBJ1-1, with 7 nucleotides matching TRBD1. The CDR3 sequence is 15 residues long. V shed 2 bases and J 5 bases; nucleotides not matched to a gene: 8. CDR1 and CDR2 from the germline V gene are SGHAT and FQNNGV. The CDR3 loop is CASSLRNRGSTEAFF. The CDR3 nucleotides read TGTGCCAGCAGCTTACGGAACAGGGGATCAACTGAAGCTTTCTTT.

V usage is TRBV6-2 or TRBV6-3 and J usage is TRBJ1-2, with D tentatively TRBD1 (5 bases). This CDR3 region has 13 residues. Per germline, CDR1 MNHEY and CDR2 SVGEGT. Trimming shortened V by 5 bases and J by 4 bases, and 11 bases separated the two germline ends. CDR3 residues: CASSIQGGYGYTF. The CDR3 DNA reads as TGTGCCAGCAGTATCCAGGGCGGCTATGGCTACACCTTC.

The chain links TRBV3-1 (or the pseudogene TRBV3-2) to TRBJ2-1, with 15 bases identical to TRBD2. V gave up 0 bases and J gave up 8 bases; unmatched junction bases: 5. Germline lookup yields CDR1 LGHDT and CDR2 YNNKEL (reference sequence). The length of the CDR3 is 17 residues. The CDR3 DNA reads as TGTGCCAGCAGCCAAGATCGGACTAGCGGGAGGGTCGATGAGCAGTTCTTC. Translating it yields CASSQDRTSGRVDEQFF.

Notes on this clone: The junction differs from germline at one of its ends, possibly a read error. This sequence joins TRBV12-3 or TRBV12-4 and TRBJ1-1; D is unclear. The CDR3 spans 8 residues. CDR3 loop: CASSLSAF. The CDR3 DNA is TGTGCCAGCAGTCTATCTGCGTTT.

The V gene is TRBV5-5, the J gene TRBJ2-5, with TRBD1 as a possible D gene (6 bases). This CDR3 spans 13 amino acids. Per the germline V gene, CDR1 is SGHKS and CDR2 is YYEKEE (reference sequence). V lost 2 bases and J lost 1, with 6 bases in between. CDR3 bases: TGTGCCAGCAGCTTCAGGGGCCAAGAGACCCAGTACTTC. Its protein is CASSFRGQETQYF.

The V call is TRBV9, the J call TRBJ1-3, with a tentative D call TRBD1 (5 bases). Trimming removed 0 bases from V and 4 bases from J, with 11 bases in between. The V gene's germline CDR1 is SGDLS and CDR2 YYNGEE. The CDR3 is 15 residues long. CDR3 region: CASSVGKGMGNTIYF. The DNA for the CDR3 is TGTGCCAGCAGCGTAGGGAAGGGGATGGGAAACACCATATATTTT. Full variable domain (rest looked up from reference TRBV9 and TRBJ1-3): DSGVTQTPKHLITATGQRVTLRCSPRSGDLSVYWYQQSLDQGLQFLIQYYNGEERAKGNILERFSAQQFPDLHSELNLSSLELGDSALYFCASSVGKGMGNTIYFGEGSWLTVV.

This clone is a singleton in its sample. The J gene is TRBJ2-2, the V gene TRBV27, with a tentative D call TRBD2 (5 bases). Germline CDR1 is MNHEY and CDR2 is SMNVEV (reference sequence). V was clipped by 3 bases and J by 7 bases, with 12 bases between them. This CDR3 has 14 residues. The CDR3 here is CASSFPSEGGELFF. The CDR3, as DNA: TGTGCCAGCAGTTTTCCTTCCGAGGGCGGGGAGCTGTTTTTT.

The V call is TRBV28, the J call TRBJ1-2; TRBD1 is a possible D gene (6 bases). The CDR3 covers 15 residues. Germline assignment: CDR1 MDHEN and CDR2 SYDVKM. V shed 2 bases and J shed 5 bases, with 15 bases lying between them. The CDR3 bases are TGTGCCAGCAGTTTAATTGTCGGAACAGGGTATGGCTACACCTTC. Protein product: CASSLIVGTGYGYTF.

This chain joins TRBV2 and TRBJ1-3; D call uncertain. The CDR3 contains 13 residues. V dropped 8 bases and J dropped 4 bases, with 12 bases sitting between them. Looked up from germline, CDR1 is SNHLY and CDR2 is FYNNEI. The CDR3 DNA reads as TGTGCCAGCTCCGCCAGCGGAGGAAACACCATATATTTT. It is translated as CASSASGGNTIYF.

V gene TRBV3-1 (or the pseudogene TRBV3-2) combines with J gene TRBJ1-1; 7 bases fit TRBD1. Germline V gene lookup returns CDR1 LGHDT and CDR2 YNNKEL (reference sequence). The CDR3 contains 15 residues. V shed 4 bases and J 2 bases; nucleotides not matched to a gene: 7. The CDR3 sequence is CASSPLGQTNTEAFF. The DNA for the CDR3 is TGTGCCAGCAGCCCTCTGGGACAGACAAACACTGAAGCTTTCTTT.

V usage is TRBV3-1 (or the pseudogene TRBV3-2) and J usage is TRBJ1-2, with 10 bases aligning to TRBD1. The V and J ends lost 3 bases and 8 bases, in that order; junction bases with no gene match: 6. Germline-derived CDR1 and CDR2 are LGHDT and YNNKEL (reference sequence). The CDR3 is made up of 14 amino acids. The CDR3 spells CASSHGQGESGYTF. CDR3 DNA: TGTGCCAGCAGCCACGGACAGGGGGAGTCGGGCTACACCTTC.

The rearrangement links TRBV5-4 to TRBJ2-3; TRBD1 matches 9 bases. CDR1 SGHNT and CDR2 YYREEE come from the germline V gene (reference sequence). V was clipped by 3 bases and J by 4 bases; unmatched bases: 9. The CDR3 spans 16 residues. This chain's CDR3 is CASSSRFGTGPDTQYF. DNA for the CDR3: TGTGCCAGCAGCTCACGGTTCGGGACAGGGCCAGATACGCAGTATTTT.

The chain combines TRBV5-4 with TRBJ2-1, with 8 bases that match TRBD1. The length of the CDR3 is 16 residues. The ends lost 4 bases at V and 7 bases at J; junction bases unmatched: 13. Germline-derived CDR1 and CDR2 are SGHNT and YYREEE (reference sequence). The CDR3 DNA sequence: TGTGCCAGCAGCCCCCGACAGGGGATGAGGGCAAATGAGCAGTTCTTC. As protein: CASSPRQGMRANEQFF.

Notes on this clone: This CDR3 is also generated by other DNA sequences in the sample. The rearrangement links TRBV5-1 to TRBJ2-2; the D gene is possibly TRBD2 (5 bases). Trimming took off 2 bases at V and 4 bases at J, with 6 bases between the two ends. This CDR3 contains 13 residues. Germline V CDR1 and CDR2: SGHRS, YFSETQ. The CDR3 DNA reads as TGCGCCAGCAGCTTTCGGGGCACCGGGGAGCTGTTTTTT. This codes for CASSFRGTGELFF.

This clone has more than one count but fewer than ten. V gene TRBV27 combines with J gene TRBJ2-5; maybe TRBD2 (6 bases). Germline CDR1 and CDR2: MNHEY and SMNVEV (reference sequence). The CDR3 is 14 residues long. V was clipped by 7 bases and J by 5 bases, with 17 bases between them. The CDR3 DNA follows: TGTGCCAGCACCCACCTGGGGGGAAGGGAGACCCAGTACTTC. This translates into CASTHLGGRETQYF.

The chain has TRBV11-2 and TRBJ2-1; 7 bases are shared with TRBD2. This CDR3 spans 15 amino acids. J gave up 10 bases and V 1 base, and 10 bases lay outside the gene matches. Looked up from germline, CDR1 is SGHAT and CDR2 is FQNNGV. CDR3 coding DNA: TGTGCCAGCAGCTTAGGACTAGCCGTGTTGGGCGAGCAGTTCTTC. Translation gives CASSLGLAVLGEQFF. Using reference TRBV11-2 and TRBJ2-1 for the parts outside the CDR3, the full variable domain is EAGVAQSPRYKIIEKRQSVAFWCNPISGHATLYWYQQILGQGPKLLIQFQNNGVVDDSQLPKDRFSAERLKGVDSTLKIQPAKLEDSAVYLCASSLGLAVLGEQFFGPGTRLTVL.

This clone has just a few counts. The genes are TRBV5-1 and TRBJ2-3; 11 positions match TRBD2. The CDR3 consists of 15 residues. Germline values: CDR1 SGHRS, CDR2 YFSETQ. The J segment lost 4 bases and the V segment lost 7 bases, leaving 8 bases of the junction unmatched. The DNA for the CDR3 is TGCGCCAGCCGATTAGCGGGGGGGCCCGCAGATACGCAGTATTTT. Translated: CASRLAGGPADTQYF.

A few counts support this clone. The chain combines TRBV15 with TRBJ2-2, with TRBD1 as a possible D gene (5 bases). This CDR3 region has 15 residues. Germline V gene lookup returns CDR1 LNHNV and CDR2 YYDKDF (reference sequence). V shed 2 bases and J shed 4 bases, with 11 bases lying between them. CDR3 loop: CATSRKGVSTGELFF. CDR3 sequence (DNA): TGTGCCACCAGCAGAAAAGGGGTGAGCACCGGGGAGCTGTTTTTT.

This clone was counted a few times. This rearrangement joins TRBV5-3 to TRBJ1-5; possibly TRBD1 for D (5 bases). TRBV5-3 is an ORF, with its function uncertain. Trimming shortened V by 5 bases and J by 2 bases, and 23 bases separated the two germline ends. The CDR3 sequence is 18 residues long. The CDR3 loop is CARRRELQEDEGNQPQHF. CDR3 coding DNA: TGTGCCAGAAGGCGAGAACTACAGGAAGACGAAGGCAATCAGCCCCAGCATTTT.

The chain joins TRBV7-9 to TRBJ1-1; D is perhaps TRBD1 (5 bases). CDR3 length: 16 amino acids. Deletions cut 4 bases from V and 0 bases from J, with 15 bases between. Looked up from germline, CDR1 is SEHNR and CDR2 is FQNEAQ (reference sequence). As DNA, the CDR3 is TGTGCCAGCAGCTCGTCCGGGGGAACGATGAACACTGAAGCTTTCTTT. This encodes CASSSSGGTMNTEAFF.

The chain links TRBV10-3 to TRBJ1-1; TRBD1 matches at 8 bases. The CDR3 extends over 15 amino acids. From germline, CDR1 is ENHRY and CDR2 SYGVKD. The V and J ends lost 7 bases and 1 base, in that order; junction bases with no gene match: 8. The CDR3 sequence is CAITRTDRGNTEAFF. The CDR3 region has the DNA TGTGCCATCACTCGCACTGACAGGGGGAACACTGAAGCTTTCTTT.

The genes are TRBV5-4 and TRBJ2-2; no clear D. Trimming removed 1 base from V and 1 base from J, with 5 bases in between. Germline V gene data show CDR1 as SGHNT and CDR2 as YYREEE (reference sequence). The CDR3 is 14 residues long. DNA for the CDR3: TGTGCCAGCAGCTTGTTCTGGAACACCGGGGAGCTGTTTTTT. It yields the protein CASSLFWNTGELFF.

This chain joins TRBV19 and TRBJ1-1, with D perhaps TRBD1 (6 bases). Trimming pared 6 bases from V and 4 bases from J, leaving 15 bases between. This CDR3 has 14 amino acids. The germline V gene encodes CDR1 LNHDA and CDR2 SQIVND (reference sequence). The CDR3 sequence: CASRRGGSGTEAFF. DNA of the CDR3: TGTGCCAGTAGAAGGGGGGGGTCCGGCACTGAAGCTTTCTTT.